This entry lists 19 T cell receptor beta chains sequenced from one sample in a study of blood T cell repertoires in COVID-19. Profiled with immunoSEQ multiplex PCR; TCRdb holds only in-frame clones, not every one. Found here are 150,000 to 250,000 clones, about 76% of them singletons; the top ten hold roughly 5.6%. The sample taken for sequencing was peripheral blood. These receptors came from a woman in her forties with COVID-19, enrolled during active disease.

The V call is TRBV14, the J call TRBJ1-2, with D possibly being TRBD1 (6 bases). V was pared by 3 bases and J by 7 bases, with 18 bases between. The CDR3 contains 15 residues. Germline V lookup: CDR1 SGHDN, CDR2 FVKESK. The CDR3 region is CASSQGATGMSGYTF. In DNA form, the CDR3 reads TGTGCCAGCAGCCAGGGGGCCACCGGGATGAGTGGCTACACCTTC.

This clone was picked up one time. This rearrangement joins TRBV7-9 to TRBJ2-7, with no clear D. This CDR3 is built from 16 residues. Germline lookup yields CDR1 SEHNR and CDR2 FQNEAQ (reference sequence). Trimming removed 3 bases at V and 3 bases at J, with 18 bases between. CDR3 bases: TGTGCCAGCAGCTTCTCCCAAACCGAAGCCAACTACGAGCAGTACTTC. It specifies CASSFSQTEANYEQYF.

The chain links TRBV7-9 to TRBJ1-5, with TRBD1 matching 7 bases. Trimming cost V 5 bases and J 6 bases; bases outside gene matches: 7. This CDR3 contains 14 residues. Looked up from germline, CDR1 is SEHNR and CDR2 is FQNEAQ (reference sequence). CDR3 nucleotide sequence: TGTGCCAGCAGCCTCGCAGGGGGGAGTCAGCCCCAGCATTTT. Translating gives CASSLAGGSQPQHF.

The chain joins TRBV5-5 to TRBJ2-6; 12 positions agree with TRBD2. The CDR3 is 18 amino acids. The V and J ends lost 4 bases and 1 base, in that order; junction bases with no gene match: 6. CDR1 SGHKS and CDR2 YYEKEE come from the germline V gene (reference sequence). CDR3 protein: CASSRILAGGSGANVLTF. Written as DNA, the CDR3 is TGTGCCAGCAGCCGTATACTAGCGGGGGGATCTGGGGCCAACGTCCTGACTTTC.

The V gene is TRBV4-1, the J gene TRBJ2-3; 12 bases align to TRBD1. V was pared by 3 bases and J by 5 bases, with 6 bases of the junction left unmatched. The CDR3 is 16 amino acids. Germline-derived CDR1 and CDR2 are MGHRA and YSYEKL. DNA for the CDR3: TGCGCCAGCAGCCACCAGGGACAGGGGGCGATAGATACGCAGTATTTT. Protein product: CASSHQGQGAIDTQYF.

This clone was detected a few times. The chain joins TRBV2 to TRBJ2-3; D call uncertain. V shed 3 bases and J shed 4 bases, with 5 bases lying between them. Germline V gene lookup returns CDR1 SNHLY and CDR2 FYNNEI. There are 12 residues in the CDR3. In nucleotides, the CDR3 is TGTGCCAGCAGTGAGACTTCAGATACGCAGTATTTT. It codes for CASSETSDTQYF. Drawing the rest from reference TRBV2 and TRBJ2-3, the complete variable domain is EPEVTQTPSHQVTQMGQEVILRCVPISNHLYFYWYRQILGQKVEFLVSFYNNEISEKSEIFDDQFSVERPDGSNFTLKIRSTKLEDSAMYFCASSETSDTQYFGPGTRLTVL.

This chain links TRBV5-6 with TRBJ2-3, with TRBD1 identical over 10 bases. CDR1 is SGHDT, CDR2 YYEEEE, per germline. The J segment lost 7 bases and the V segment lost 3 bases, leaving 5 bases of the junction unmatched. The CDR3 extends over 14 amino acids. This CDR3 reads CASSSDRGRYTQYF. CDR3 nucleotides: TGTGCCAGCAGCTCGGACAGGGGGAGGTATACGCAGTATTTT.

Here the CDR3 reads CASSPAGVEQYF. As DNA, the CDR3 is TGTGCCAGCAGCCCCGCGGGGGTCGAGCAGTACTTC. The rearrangement uses TRBV12-3 or TRBV12-4 and TRBJ2-7; 7 nucleotides line up with TRBD2. This CDR3 has 12 amino acids. V shed 6 bases, J shed 6 bases, and the junction held 5 bases outside the gene matches.

This chain connects TRBV6-1 to TRBJ1-3, with D unresolved. The germline V gene encodes CDR1 MNHNS and CDR2 SASEGT. This CDR3 has 15 residues. Trimming left V 1 base short and J 0 bases short, with 7 bases between. The CDR3 DNA reads as TGTGCCAGCAGTGAAGTCTCCTACTCTGGAAACACCATATATTTT. This translates into CASSEVSYSGNTIYF.

About this clone itself: Its ends do not fully match the called genes, so a read error is possible. V gene TRBV7-2 combines with J gene TRBJ2-7; tentatively, D is TRBD2 (6 bases). The CDR3 is made up of 13 amino acids. CDR1 and CDR2 (germline): SGHTA, FQGNSA. CDR3 residues: CASSLNSRSGVHF. CDR3 in DNA: TGTGCCAGCAGCTTAAACTCTAGGTCGGGAGTGCACTTC.

The rearrangement uses TRBV7-9 and TRBJ1-5; D not certain. The CDR3 is made up of 12 amino acids. Germline V lookup: CDR1 SEHNR, CDR2 FQNEAQ (reference sequence). Trimming removed 1 base at V and 6 bases at J, with 4 bases between. The CDR3 region is CASSLDSQPQHF. In DNA, the CDR3 is TGTGCCAGCAGCTTAGACTCTCAGCCCCAGCATTTT.

The DNA of the CDR3 is TGCAGTGCTAGTGGGACAGGATATAATTCACCCCTCCACTTT. This encodes CSASGTGYNSPLHF. V and J are TRBV20-1 and TRBJ1-6, with 8 nucleotides matching TRBD1. CDR1 DFQATT and CDR2 SNEGSKA come from the germline V gene (reference sequence). The CDR3 is 14 residues long. With 3 bases clipped from V and 4 bases from J, the junction kept 2 bases outside the gene matches.

Turning to this clone: The germline gene is not matched at one end of the junction; a read error may be the cause. The V and J genes are TRBV11-2 and TRBJ2-3, with D maybe TRBD2 (6 bases). The CDR3 has 12 residues. CDR1 SGHAT and CDR2 FQNNGV come from the germline V gene. CDR3 region: CASSLMGLGSIF. CDR3 nucleotide sequence: TGTGCCAGCAGCTTAATGGGACTGGGGAGTATTTTT.

The J gene is TRBJ1-3, the V gene TRBV7-6, with 7 nucleotides matching TRBD1. V was pared by 5 bases and J by 6 bases, with 13 bases of the junction left unmatched. The CDR3 extends over 16 amino acids. Germline CDR1 SGHVS, CDR2 FNYEAQ. The DNA of the CDR3 is TGTGCCAGCAGCCTCAGCACCGGACAGGAGGCAAACACCATATATTTT. Translated, it gives CASSLSTGQEANTIYF.

This clone has just a few counts. This chain joins TRBV5-1 and TRBJ1-1; the match to TRBD1 covers 11 bases. Germline CDR1 SGHRS, CDR2 YFSETQ. The trim removed 4 bases at V and 10 bases at J, leaving 6 bases unmatched. The CDR3 loop spans 13 amino acids. The CDR3 loop reads CASSPGQGASAFF. CDR3 in DNA: TGCGCCAGCAGCCCCGGACAGGGGGCATCAGCTTTCTTT.

This sequence joins TRBV5-4 and TRBJ2-5; D ambiguous. In germline, CDR1 is SGHNT, CDR2 YYREEE (reference sequence). The CDR3 contains 14 residues. V lost 0 bases to trimming and J lost 2 bases, with 8 bases between them. In DNA form, the CDR3 reads TGTGCCAGCAGCTTGGGCGTCCCACAAGAGACCCAGTACTTC. Translation gives CASSLGVPQETQYF. The whole variable domain, remainder taken from reference TRBV5-4 and TRBJ2-5, is ETGVTQSPTHLIKTRGQQVTLRCSSQSGHNTVSWYQQALGQGPQFIFQYYREEENGRGNFPPRFSGLQFPNYSSELNVNALELDDSALYLCASSLGVPQETQYFGPGTRLLVL.

The chain is built from TRBV10-3 and TRBJ2-2; 7 nucleotides agree with TRBD1. CDR3 length: 14 residues. Unmatched junction bases numbered 12, after V lost 10 bases and J lost 7 bases. CDR1 ENHRY and CDR2 SYGVKD come from the germline V gene. The CDR3 spells CATLKQGSDGELFF. The CDR3 DNA follows: TGTGCCACCCTGAAACAGGGGTCGGACGGGGAGCTGTTTTTT.

This chain joins TRBV28 and TRBJ1-6; D is uncertain. Trimming shortened V by 6 bases and J by 9 bases, and 12 bases separated the two germline ends. The CDR3 sequence is 13 residues long. Germline V gives CDR1 MDHEN, CDR2 SYDVKM. The DNA of the CDR3 is TGTGCCAGCAGCCGACTTACGGGTTCACCCCTCCACTTT. Translating gives CASSRLTGSPLHF. Full variable domain (remainder filled in from reference TRBV28 and TRBJ1-6): DVKVTQSSRYLVKRTGEKVFLECVQDMDHENMFWYRQDPGLGLRLIYFSYDVKMKEKGDIPEGYSVSREKKERFSLILESASTNQTSMYLCASSRLTGSPLHFGNGTRLTVT.

This chain joins TRBV20-1 and TRBJ1-1; TRBD1 matches at 7 bases. The CDR3 has 13 amino acids. The ends lost 3 bases at V and 1 base at J; junction bases unmatched: 2. Germline values: CDR1 DFQATT, CDR2 SNEGSKA (reference sequence). The CDR3 DNA sequence: TGCAGTGCTAGTCGGACAGGGAACACTGAAGCTTTCTTT. Its translation: CSASRTGNTEAFF.